This T cell receptor (beta chain) stems from a study of cytomegalovirus exposure and HLA in healthy donors. Regarding the study as a whole: A list of 150 or so TCR beta chains associated with cytomegalovirus was given.

This clone was detected a few times. Its antigen is unknown. With 60 Vbeta and 13 Jbeta primers, the PCR was carried out. TCRdb's copy holds only in-frame clones and misses some; the assay was immunoSEQ multiplex PCR. The table records roughly 160,000 clones, approximately 80% of them present only once. Germline V gene lookup returns CDR1 SGHRS and CDR2 YFSETQ. The length of the CDR3 is 14 residues. V lost 3 bases and J lost 5, with 14 bases in between. The source material was PBMCs. The receptor was isolated from a woman between 50 and 59 years old in good health and CMV-seronegative. The V call is TRBV5-1, the J call TRBJ1-1, with a possible D match to TRBD1 (5 bases). CDR3 residues: CASSSGVQRTEAFF. The CDR3 DNA follows: TGCGCCAGCAGCTCGGGGGTTCAGCGAACTGAAGCTTTCTTT.